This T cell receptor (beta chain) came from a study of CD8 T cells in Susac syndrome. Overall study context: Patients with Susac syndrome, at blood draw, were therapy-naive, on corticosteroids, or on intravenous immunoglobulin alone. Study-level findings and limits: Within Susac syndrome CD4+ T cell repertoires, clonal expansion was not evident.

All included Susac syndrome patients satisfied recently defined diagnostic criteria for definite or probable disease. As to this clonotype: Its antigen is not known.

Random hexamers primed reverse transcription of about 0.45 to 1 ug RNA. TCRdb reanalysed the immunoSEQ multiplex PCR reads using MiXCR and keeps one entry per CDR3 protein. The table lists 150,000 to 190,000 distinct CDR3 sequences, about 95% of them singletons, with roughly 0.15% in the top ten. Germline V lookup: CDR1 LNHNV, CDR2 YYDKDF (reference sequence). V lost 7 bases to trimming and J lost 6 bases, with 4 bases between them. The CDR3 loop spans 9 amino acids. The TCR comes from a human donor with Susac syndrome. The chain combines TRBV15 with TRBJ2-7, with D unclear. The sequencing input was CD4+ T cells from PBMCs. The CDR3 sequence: CATTGEQYF. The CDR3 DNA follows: TGTGCCACCACGGGCGAGCAGTACTTC.